This T cell receptor beta chain stems from a study of T-cell reconstitution after alpha-beta-depleted transplantation in children. The library targeted TCRbeta and was prepared with unique molecular identifiers. Via MiXCR, TCRdb re-called the PCR reads, giving one row per CDR3 protein. The table has approximately 420,000 distinct CDR3 sequences, 11% seen once. The CDR3 is 15 residues long. V dropped 4 bases and J dropped 2 bases, with 10 bases sitting between them. CDR1 SGHDT and CDR2 YYEEEE come from the germline V gene. This sample comprised PBMCs from the stem cell graft donor, obtained from the stem cell graft. This rearrangement joins TRBV5-6 to TRBJ2-6; D call uncertain. The receptor was isolated from a human donor who donated a stem cell graft to a child with acute myeloid leukemia. The CDR3 is CASSARSAGANVLTF. For the CDR3, the DNA is TGTGCCAGCAGCGCGAGGTCGGCTGGGGCCAACGTCCTGACTTTC.